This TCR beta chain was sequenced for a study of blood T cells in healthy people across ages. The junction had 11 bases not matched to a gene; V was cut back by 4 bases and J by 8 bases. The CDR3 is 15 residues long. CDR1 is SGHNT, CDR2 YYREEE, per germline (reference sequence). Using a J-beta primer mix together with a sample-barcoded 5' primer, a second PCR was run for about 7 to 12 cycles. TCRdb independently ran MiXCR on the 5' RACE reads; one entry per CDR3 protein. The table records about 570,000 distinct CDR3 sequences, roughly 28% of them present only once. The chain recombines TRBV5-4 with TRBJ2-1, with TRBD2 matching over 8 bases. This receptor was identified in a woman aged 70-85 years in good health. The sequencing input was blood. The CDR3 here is CASSSPGLVTDEQFF. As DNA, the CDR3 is TGTGCCAGCAGCAGCCCGGGACTAGTGACGGATGAGCAGTTCTTC.